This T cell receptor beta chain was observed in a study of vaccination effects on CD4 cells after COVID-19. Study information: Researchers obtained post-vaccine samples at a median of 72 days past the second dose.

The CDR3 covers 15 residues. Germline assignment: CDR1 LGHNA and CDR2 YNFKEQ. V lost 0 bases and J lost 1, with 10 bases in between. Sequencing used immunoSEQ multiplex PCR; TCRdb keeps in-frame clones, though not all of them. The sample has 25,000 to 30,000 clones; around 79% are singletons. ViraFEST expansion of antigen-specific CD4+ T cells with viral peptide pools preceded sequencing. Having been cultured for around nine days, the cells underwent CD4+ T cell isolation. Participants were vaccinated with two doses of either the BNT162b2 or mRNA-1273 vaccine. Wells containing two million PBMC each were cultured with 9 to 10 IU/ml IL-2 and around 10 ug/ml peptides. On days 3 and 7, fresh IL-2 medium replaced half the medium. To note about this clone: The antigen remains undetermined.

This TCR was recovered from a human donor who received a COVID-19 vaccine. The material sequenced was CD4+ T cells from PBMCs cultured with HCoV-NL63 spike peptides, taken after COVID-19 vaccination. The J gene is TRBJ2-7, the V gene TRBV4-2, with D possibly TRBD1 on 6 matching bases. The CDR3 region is CASSQDSTGSYEQYF. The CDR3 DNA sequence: TGTGCCAGCAGCCAAGATTCTACAGGGTCCTACGAGCAGTACTTC.